This TCR beta chain was sequenced in a study of blood T cell repertoires in COVID-19. In the study overall: The United States, Italy and Spain provided the acute and convalescent COVID-19 samples. Sources were T cells, B-cell-depleted T cells, or PBMCs; the material itself was cDNA or gDNA.

The CDR3 is 15 residues long. CDR1 SGHKS and CDR2 YYEKEE come from the germline V gene (reference sequence). The V and J ends lost 0 bases and 1 base respectively, with 11 bases between them. In the original processing: Quantification of nucleated cells was approximated via reference gene primer amplification. Data came from immunoSEQ multiplex PCR; TCRdb stores just in-frame clones and leaves some out. That table gives V, J and clone size, and the DNA gave D and trimming. Of approximately 250,000 clones listed, approximately 87% are singletons. The receptor was derived from a human donor in a cohort sampled during active COVID-19. The chain carries TRBV5-5 and TRBJ2-7, with D unresolved. Sample: peripheral blood. The DNA for the CDR3 is TGTGCCAGCAGCTTGGATCCTTCCCGGTCCTACGAGCAGTACTTC. Its translation is CASSLDPSRSYEQYF. Variable domain in full (rest from reference TRBV5-5 and TRBJ2-7): DAGVTQSPTHLIKTRGQQVTLRCSPISGHKSVSWYQQVLGQGPQFIFQYYEKEERGRGNFPDRFSARQFPNYSSELNVNALLLGDSALYLCASSLDPSRSYEQYFGPGTRLTVT.